The 18 T cell receptor beta chains listed next were all sequenced from one sample in a study of cytomegalovirus exposure and HLA in healthy donors. The PCR contained 60 Vbeta and 13 Jbeta primers. Assay used: immunoSEQ multiplex PCR; TCRdb lists only in-frame clones, some missing. The sample contains 100,000 to 150,000 clones, over 75% of which appear only once. Sequencing was done on a sample of PBMCs. All receptors derive from a boy aged 10-17 years in good health and CMV-seronegative.

The chain uses TRBV14 and TRBJ2-4, with D possibly being TRBD2 (5 bases). Trimming cost V 0 bases and J 6 bases, with 12 bases left between them. Germline V gene lookup returns CDR1 SGHDN and CDR2 FVKESK. This CDR3 is 15 amino acids long. CDR3 residues: CASSQDLRTGNIQYF. CDR3 in DNA: TGTGCCAGCAGCCAAGATCTCCGGACTGGAAACATTCAGTACTTC.

V usage is TRBV27 and J usage is TRBJ2-5; 12 nucleotides line up with TRBD2. V trimming: 4 bases; J trimming: 5 bases; junction bases outside the gene matches: 8. Germline V gene lookup returns CDR1 MNHEY and CDR2 SMNVEV (reference sequence). CDR3 length: 16 residues. The CDR3 nucleotides read TGTGCCAGCAGTTCACGACTAGCGGGGGCCCGGGAGACCCAGTACTTC. This encodes CASSSRLAGARETQYF.

The rearrangement links TRBV27 to TRBJ1-1, with 8 bases identical to TRBD1. The CDR3 has 15 amino acids. The V gene's germline CDR1 is MNHEY and CDR2 SMNVEV (reference sequence). The trim removed 5 bases at V and 4 bases at J, leaving 9 bases unmatched. CDR3 in amino acids: CASSTRRGPSTEAFF. Here the CDR3 DNA reads TGTGCCAGCAGTACCCGCAGGGGGCCAAGCACTGAAGCTTTCTTT.

V is TRBV18 and J is TRBJ2-1, with 9 positions matching TRBD2. The junction had 6 bases not matched to a gene; V was cut back by 7 bases and J by 8 bases. Per germline, CDR1 KGHSH and CDR2 LQKENI. The CDR3 consists of 13 residues. CDR3 loop: CASWASGIDEQFF. The CDR3 DNA reads as TGTGCCAGCTGGGCTAGCGGGATCGATGAGCAGTTCTTC.

This sequence joins TRBV29-1 and TRBJ1-1, with D possibly being TRBD1 (6 bases). The V gene's germline CDR1 is SQVTM and CDR2 ANQGSEA. V gave up 6 bases and J gave up 3 bases, with 11 bases separating them. This CDR3 contains 12 residues. The CDR3, as DNA: TGCAGCGTCCAAAAGGGGGACACTGAAGCTTTCTTT. It codes for CSVQKGDTEAFF.

The chain recombines TRBV12-5 with TRBJ2-1; D call uncertain. The CDR3 extends over 14 amino acids. V lost 1 base and J 0 bases, leaving 4 bases between the germline ends. Germline V gene data show CDR1 as LGHNT and CDR2 as FRNRAP. DNA of the CDR3: TGTGCTAGTGGTTTGGACGGCTCCTACAATGAGCAGTTCTTC. Translated: CASGLDGSYNEQFF. Filled out from reference TRBV12-5 and TRBJ2-1, the complete variable domain reads DARVTQTPRHKVTEMGQEVTMRCQPILGHNTVFWYRQTMMQGLELLAYFRNRAPLDDSGMPKDRFSAEMPDATLATLKIQPSEPRDSAVYFCASGLDGSYNEQFFGPGTRLTVL.

This clone was picked up one time. This chain links TRBV7-3 with TRBJ2-1; the match to TRBD2 covers 10 bases. CDR3 length: 15 amino acids. Trimming at V came to 5 bases and at J to 7 bases, leaving 8 bases not matched to a gene. Germline assignment: CDR1 SGHTA and CDR2 FQGTGA. The CDR3 nucleotides read TGTGCCAGCAGCCCCGTGGGACTAGCGTATAATGAGCAGTTCTTC. It is translated as CASSPVGLAYNEQFF.

The chain joins TRBV4-1 to TRBJ1-5, with TRBD1 as a possible D gene (6 bases). This CDR3 has 17 amino acids. Between the trimmed V and J ends, which lost 0 bases and 5 bases, there was a span of 17 bases. Looked up from germline, CDR1 is MGHRA and CDR2 is YSYEKL. CDR3 in DNA: TGCGCCAGCAGCCAAGAGCGGACCGGGACAAGCGATCAGCCCCAGCATTTT. Amino acid sequence: CASSQERTGTSDQPQHF.

The chain uses TRBV7-2 and TRBJ1-2, with D maybe TRBD1 (6 bases). V lost 0 bases to trimming and J lost 7 bases, with 27 bases between them. The CDR3 is made up of 19 amino acids. Germline V gene data show CDR1 as SGHTA and CDR2 as FQGNSA. In nucleotides, the CDR3 is TGTGCCAGCAGCTTAGCGAAGGGCCCCTCCGACAGGACCGTCCCTGGCTACACCTTC. It translates to CASSLAKGPSDRTVPGYTF.

The chain has TRBV27 and TRBJ2-7; 9 positions match TRBD1. V trimming: 4 bases; J trimming: 8 bases; junction bases outside the gene matches: 9. Germline V gene lookup returns CDR1 MNHEY and CDR2 SMNVEV (reference sequence). CDR3 length equals 14 residues. The CDR3 nucleotides are TGTGCCAGCAGTTGGGACAGGGAGAGGGCTCAGCAGTACTTC. Translating it yields CASSWDRERAQQYF.

The genes are TRBV21-1 and TRBJ2-7; TRBD1, as called in the table, went unchecked against the DNA. TRBV21-1 is shown as a pseudogene. CDR3 length: 16 amino acids. CDR3 bases: TGTGCCAGCAGCAAATTGGGGGCCCCTACTACCTACGAGCAGTACTTC. Amino acid sequence: CASSKLGAPTTYEQYF.

This clone was seen just once. The chain combines TRBV28 with TRBJ2-7, with 10 bases lining up with TRBD2. Germline V CDR1 and CDR2: MDHEN, SYDVKM. Losses at the gene ends were 4 bases for V and 3 bases for J; bases not matched to a gene: 3. CDR3 length: 14 residues. This CDR3 is CASSSASGSYEQYF. CDR3 DNA: TGTGCCAGCAGTTCAGCTAGCGGGAGCTACGAGCAGTACTTC.

This chain joins TRBV19 and TRBJ1-6; no clear D gene. Germline V gene data show CDR1 as LNHDA and CDR2 as SQIVND (reference sequence). V gave up 5 bases and J gave up 2 bases, with 7 bases separating them. This CDR3 contains 14 residues. CDR3 amino acids: CASSRGTYNSPLHF. As DNA, the CDR3 is TGTGCCAGTAGTCGGGGTACCTATAATTCACCCCTCCACTTT.

J is TRBJ2-1 and V is TRBV7-3; 8 bases are shared with TRBD2. The CDR3 is 17 residues long. Trimming removed 2 bases from V and 7 bases from J; junction bases left unmatched: 13. Germline V gene data show CDR1 as SGHTA and CDR2 as FQGTGA. CDR3 nucleotides: TGTGCCAGCAGCTTACGTTCTAGCGGGCTGATTTATAATGAGCAGTTCTTC. It specifies CASSLRSSGLIYNEQFF.

The V call is TRBV6-5, the J call TRBJ2-1, with 7 nucleotides matching TRBD1. This CDR3 contains 13 residues. The V and J ends lost 5 bases and 6 bases, in that order; junction bases with no gene match: 4. Looked up from germline, CDR1 is MNHEY and CDR2 is SVGAGI. The CDR3 DNA reads as TGTGCCAGCAGTGACTACAGGGGCAATGAGCAGTTCTTC. Its protein product is CASSDYRGNEQFF.

This chain links TRBV5-1 with TRBJ1-3; D is unresolved. Germline V gives CDR1 SGHRS, CDR2 YFSETQ. V lost 7 bases, J lost 2 bases, and 13 bases lay in between. CDR3 size: 14 residues. CDR3 loop: CASRSTSAGNTIYF. The DNA for the CDR3 is TGCGCCAGCCGATCTACGTCGGCTGGAAACACCATATATTTT.

As DNA, the CDR3 is TGTGCCAGCTCACCCGGACTAGGGGCTGGGGCCAACGTCCTGACTTTC. It yields the protein CASSPGLGAGANVLTF. The chain links TRBV18 to TRBJ2-6; TRBD2 agrees at 7 bases. The CDR3 totals 16 residues. V shed 3 bases, J shed 2 bases, and the junction held 4 bases outside the gene matches. In germline, CDR1 is KGHSH, CDR2 LQKENI. Based on the CDR3 plus reference TRBV18 and TRBJ2-6, the full variable domain is NAGVMQNPRHLVRRRGQEARLRCSPMKGHSHVYWYRQLPEEGLKFMVYLQKENIIDESGMPKERFSAEFPKEGPSILRIQQVVRGDSAAYFCASSPGLGAGANVLTFGAGSRLTVL.

Notes on this clone: Germline and junction disagree at one end, which may indicate a read error. This chain connects TRBV6-5 to TRBJ1-2; 8 bases agree with TRBD1. CDR1 MNHEY and CDR2 SVGAGI come from the germline V gene. The CDR3 length is 14 residues. CDR3 DNA: TGTGCCAGCAGACAGGACAGGGAGCTCTATGGCTACCCCTTC. Protein sequence: CASRQDRELYGYPF.